Listed here are 11 T cell receptor beta chains from one sample, sequenced in a study of cytomegalovirus exposure and HLA in healthy donors. Use of 60 Vbeta and 13 Jbeta primers characterized the PCR. Data came from immunoSEQ multiplex PCR; TCRdb stores just in-frame clones and leaves some out. This table holds more than 110,000 clones, 78% found once. The sequencing sample was made of PBMCs. The receptors were gathered from a male donor in good health and CMV-seronegative.

The V call is TRBV10-3, the J call TRBJ2-2; TRBD1 matches 7 bases. The CDR3 extends over 14 amino acids. The germline CDR1 and CDR2 sequences are ENHRY and SYGVKD. After removal of 4 bases from V and 1 base from J, the junction contained 0 bases not matched to a gene. CDR3 DNA: TGTGCCATCAGTGGGACAGGGAACACCGGGGAGCTGTTTTTT. Translated, it gives CAISGTGNTGELFF.

The V and J genes are TRBV27 and TRBJ1-2; 8 nucleotides align to TRBD1. V was pared by 3 bases and J by 7 bases, with 4 bases of the junction left unmatched. Germline lookup yields CDR1 MNHEY and CDR2 SMNVEV (reference sequence). This CDR3 spans 13 amino acids. The chain's CDR3 is CASSLTGVGGYTF. CDR3 bases: TGTGCCAGCAGTTTGACAGGGGTTGGTGGCTACACCTTC.

The rearrangement links TRBV27 to TRBJ2-5, with 7 nucleotides matching TRBD1. The J call could be wrong; TRBJ2-7 is a better fit for the DNA end. Germline V gives CDR1 MNHEY, CDR2 SMNVEV (reference sequence). This CDR3 spans 16 amino acids. The CDR3 bases are TGTGCCAGCAGTTCGAACCGGGACAGTGTTTCCTACGAGCAGTACTTC. It is translated as CASSSNRDSVSYEQYF.

The rearrangement uses TRBV7-3 and TRBJ1-1; D is unclear. Deletions cut 1 base from V and 3 bases from J, with 12 bases between. The CDR3 runs to 15 residues. Looked up from germline, CDR1 is SGHTA and CDR2 is FQGTGA. CDR3 loop: CASSLSTAFYTEAFF. Here the CDR3 DNA reads TGTGCCAGCAGCTTAAGTACAGCTTTTTACACTGAAGCTTTCTTT.

The chain recombines TRBV19 with TRBJ2-3; 8 nucleotides match TRBD2. The length of the CDR3 is 16 residues. Trimming took 4 bases from V and 0 from J; bases not matched to a gene: 6. Germline V gene lookup returns CDR1 LNHDA and CDR2 SQIVND (reference sequence). CDR3 coding DNA: TGTGCCAGTAGTACCCCTTTAGCGGGAAGCACAGATACGCAGTATTTT. Translating gives CASSTPLAGSTDTQYF.

The J gene is TRBJ1-6, the V gene TRBV6-5; the D gene is possibly TRBD1 (6 bases). V shed 2 bases and J shed 9 bases, with 14 bases lying between them. The CDR3 runs 15 residues. Germline-derived CDR1 and CDR2 are MNHEY and SVGAGI. In DNA form, the CDR3 reads TGTGCCAGCAGTTACCTACAGGGTGGAGGTTCACCCCTCCACTTT. Its protein is CASSYLQGGGSPLHF.

This clone turned up a few times. The junction departs from germline at one end; a sequencing error may be responsible. This chain connects TRBV2 to TRBJ1-2; D perhaps matches TRBD1 (5 bases). The CDR3 length is 17 residues. Looked up from germline, CDR1 is SNHLY and CDR2 is FYNNEI. As DNA, the CDR3 is TGTGCCAGCCGTGAGTCAATTGCGGGGGTGCCCCTCCGGGGCTACACCTTC. Its protein is CASRESIAGVPLRGYTF.

This clone was observed a few times. The chain couples TRBV5-4 to TRBJ2-3; D is ambiguous. Per the germline V gene, CDR1 is SGHNT and CDR2 is YYREEE (reference sequence). V lost 4 bases to trimming and J lost 2 bases, with 11 bases between them. The CDR3 extends over 14 amino acids. Here the CDR3 reads CASSPESATDTQYF. CDR3 nucleotide sequence: TGTGCCAGCAGCCCAGAAAGCGCCACAGATACGCAGTATTTT.

The rearrangement links TRBV30 to TRBJ2-5, with 7 nucleotides matching TRBD2. From germline, CDR1 is GTSNPN and CDR2 SVGIG (reference sequence). The ends lost 4 bases at V and 3 bases at J; junction bases unmatched: 5. This CDR3 contains 13 residues. CDR3 residues: CAWMGAGKETQYF. CDR3 coding DNA: TGTGCCTGGATGGGAGCGGGAAAAGAGACCCAGTACTTC. The full variable domain, in which reference TRBV30 and TRBJ2-5 provide the parts outside the CDR3, is SQTIHQWPATLVQPVGSPLSLECTVEGTSNPNLYWYRQAAGRGLQLLFYSVGIGQISSEVPQNLSASRPQDRQFILSSKKLLLSDSGFYLCAWMGAGKETQYFGPGTRLLVL.

The chain couples TRBV6-5 to TRBJ1-1; no firm D call. Germline V gives CDR1 MNHEY, CDR2 SVGAGI. V was pared by 1 base and J by 1 base, with 10 bases between. The CDR3 totals 15 residues. CDR3 coding DNA: TGTGCCAGCAGTTACTTCGGCGGTTCGAACACTGAAGCTTTCTTT. Its translation: CASSYFGGSNTEAFF.

The chain couples TRBV6-5 to TRBJ2-7, with 10 nucleotides matching TRBD1. The trim removed 4 bases at V and 1 base at J, leaving 1 base unmatched. The CDR3 is 14 amino acids. CDR1 and CDR2 (germline): MNHEY, SVGAGI. The CDR3 sequence: CASSWTGGSYEQYF. The DNA for the CDR3 is TGTGCCAGCAGTTGGACAGGGGGATCCTACGAGCAGTACTTC.